The entry below describes one T cell receptor beta chain. Its antigen remains unknown. This sample is part of a study of PD-L1 blockade in urothelial cancer. Study-wide context: Investigators checked blood 3 weeks (second dose) and 6 weeks after treatment start. Blood samples had a median of roughly 140,000 T cells, more than 65,000 unique TCRs, and clonality approximately 0.085.

Whole-study results and caveats: Better survival was predicted when blood TCR clonality before treatment fell below the median.

Spike-ins of synthetic TCR analog templates went into each PCR. TCRdb keeps only in-frame clones here, not all; method: immunoSEQ multiplex PCR. The sample yields about 52,000 clones, about 80% seen once. The CDR3 is 14 residues long. CDR1 and CDR2 (germline): SGHRS, YFSETQ. J gave up 4 bases and V 5 bases, and 7 bases lay outside the gene matches. Material: PBMCs, obtained around atezolizumab (anti-PD-L1) treatment. The receptor's source is a man between 65 and 80 years old with urothelial cancer. The chain carries TRBV5-1 and TRBJ2-3; 7 nucleotides line up with TRBD2. CDR3 coding DNA: TGCGCCAGCAGTCGATGGGGGGGGGCAGATACGCAGTATTTT. Protein product: CASSRWGGADTQYF.